This TCR beta chain was sequenced during a study of blood T cells in healthy people across ages. In its sample, this clonotype was seen a few times. Its antigen is undetermined. Overall study results and limits: Older age coincided with a roughly linear decline in TCR beta diversity per million T cells.

Germline V gene lookup returns CDR1 SGHVS and CDR2 FNYEAQ. The V end lost 2 bases, the J end lost 5 bases, and 7 bases lay between the germline ends. The CDR3 is 12 amino acids. Through a sample-barcoded 5' primer and a J-beta primer mix, a second PCR was run for roughly 6 to 12 cycles. In TCRdb, the 5' RACE reads were re-called with MiXCR into one record per CDR3 protein. The sample yields more than 900,000 distinct CDR3 sequences, roughly 24% seen once. These data are also associated with another study on T cells of mothers and their children.

This chain uses TRBV7-6 with TRBJ2-7; D gene unclear. The source material was blood. The receptor was derived from a girl aged 2 to 9 in good health. CDR3 DNA: TGTGCCAGCAGCTTAACGGTAGACGAGCAGTACTTC. This encodes CASSLTVDEQYF. Full variable domain (missing parts from reference TRBV7-6 and TRBJ2-7): GAGVSQSPRYKVTKRGQDVALRCDPISGHVSLYWYRQALGQGPEFLTYFNYEAQQDKSGLPNDRFSAERPEGSISTLTIQRTEQRDSAMYRCASSLTVDEQYFGPGTRLTVT.